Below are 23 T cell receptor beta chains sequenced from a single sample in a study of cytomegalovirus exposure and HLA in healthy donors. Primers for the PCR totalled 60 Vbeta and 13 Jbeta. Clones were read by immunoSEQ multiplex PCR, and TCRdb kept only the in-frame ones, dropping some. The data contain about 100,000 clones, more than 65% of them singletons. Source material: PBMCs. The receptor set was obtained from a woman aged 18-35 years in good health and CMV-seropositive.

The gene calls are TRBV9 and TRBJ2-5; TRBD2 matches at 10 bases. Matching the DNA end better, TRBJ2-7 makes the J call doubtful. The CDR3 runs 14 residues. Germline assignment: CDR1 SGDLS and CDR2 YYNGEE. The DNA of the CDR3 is TGTGCCAGCAGCGTAGAGGGACTAGCGAGCGAGCAGTACTTC. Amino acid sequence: CASSVEGLASEQYF.

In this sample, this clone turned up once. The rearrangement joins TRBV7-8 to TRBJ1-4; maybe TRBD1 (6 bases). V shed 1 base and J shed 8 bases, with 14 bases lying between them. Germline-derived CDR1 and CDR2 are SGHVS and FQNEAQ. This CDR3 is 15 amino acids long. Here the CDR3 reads CASSLEQGSDEKLFF. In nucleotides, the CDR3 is TGTGCCAGCAGCTTAGAACAGGGATCGGACGAAAAACTGTTTTTT.

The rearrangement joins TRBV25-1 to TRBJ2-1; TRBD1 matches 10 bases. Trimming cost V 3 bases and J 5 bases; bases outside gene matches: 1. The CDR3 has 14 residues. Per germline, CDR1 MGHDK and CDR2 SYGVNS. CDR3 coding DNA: TGTGCCAGCAGTGATGGACAGGGGGACAATGAGCAGTTCTTC. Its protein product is CASSDGQGDNEQFF.

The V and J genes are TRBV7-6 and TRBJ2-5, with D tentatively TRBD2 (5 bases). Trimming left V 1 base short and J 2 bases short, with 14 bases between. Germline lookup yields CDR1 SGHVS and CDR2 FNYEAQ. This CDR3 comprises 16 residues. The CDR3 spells CASSLGWRAYQETQYF. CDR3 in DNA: TGTGCCAGCAGCTTAGGGTGGCGGGCTTATCAAGAGACCCAGTACTTC.

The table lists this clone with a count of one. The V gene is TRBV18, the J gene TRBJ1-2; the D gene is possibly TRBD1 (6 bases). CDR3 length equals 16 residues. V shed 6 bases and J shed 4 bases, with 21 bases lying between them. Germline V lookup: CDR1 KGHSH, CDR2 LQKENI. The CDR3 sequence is CASSNQEHRERYGYTF. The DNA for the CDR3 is TGTGCCAGCTCTAACCAGGAGCACAGGGAACGCTATGGCTACACCTTC. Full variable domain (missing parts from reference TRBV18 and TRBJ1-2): NAGVMQNPRHLVRRRGQEARLRCSPMKGHSHVYWYRQLPEEGLKFMVYLQKENIIDESGMPKERFSAEFPKEGPSILRIQQVVRGDSAAYFCASSNQEHRERYGYTFGSGTRLTVV.

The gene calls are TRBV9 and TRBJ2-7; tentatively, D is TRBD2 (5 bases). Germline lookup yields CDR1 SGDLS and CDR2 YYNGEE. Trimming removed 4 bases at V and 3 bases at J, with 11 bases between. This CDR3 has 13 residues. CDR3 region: CASSPSRNYEQYF. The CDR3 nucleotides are TGTGCCAGCAGCCCTAGCAGAAACTACGAGCAGTACTTC.

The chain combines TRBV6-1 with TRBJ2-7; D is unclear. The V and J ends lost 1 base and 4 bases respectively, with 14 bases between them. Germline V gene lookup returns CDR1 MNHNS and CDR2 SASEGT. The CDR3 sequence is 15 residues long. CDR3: CASSEENVVAYEQYF. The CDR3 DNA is TGTGCCAGCAGTGAAGAGAACGTCGTGGCTTACGAGCAGTACTTC.

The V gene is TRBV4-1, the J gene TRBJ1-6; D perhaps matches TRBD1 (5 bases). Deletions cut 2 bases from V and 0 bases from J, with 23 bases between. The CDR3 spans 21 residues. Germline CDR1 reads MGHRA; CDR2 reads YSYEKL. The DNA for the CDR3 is TGCGCCAGCAGCCAATTACCAACAGTACAGCAGGGTAGCTCCTATAATTCACCCCTCCACTTT. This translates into CASSQLPTVQQGSSYNSPLHF.

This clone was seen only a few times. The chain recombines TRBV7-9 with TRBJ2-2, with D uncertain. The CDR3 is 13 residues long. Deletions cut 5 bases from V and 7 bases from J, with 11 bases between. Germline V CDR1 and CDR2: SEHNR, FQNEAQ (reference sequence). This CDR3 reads CASSPRYVGELFF. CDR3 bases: TGTGCCAGCAGCCCCCGGTACGTCGGGGAGCTGTTTTTT.

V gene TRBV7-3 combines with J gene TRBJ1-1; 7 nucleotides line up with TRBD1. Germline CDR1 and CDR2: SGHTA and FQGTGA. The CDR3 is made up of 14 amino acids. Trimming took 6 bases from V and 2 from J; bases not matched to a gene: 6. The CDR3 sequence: CASRFKGANTEAFF. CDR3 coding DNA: TGTGCCAGCAGATTTAAGGGGGCCAACACTGAAGCTTTCTTT.

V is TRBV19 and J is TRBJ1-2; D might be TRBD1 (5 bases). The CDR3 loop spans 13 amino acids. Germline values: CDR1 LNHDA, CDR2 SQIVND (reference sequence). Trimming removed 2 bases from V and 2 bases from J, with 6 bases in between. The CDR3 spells CASSIQGNYGYTF. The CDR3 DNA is TGTGCCAGTAGTATACAGGGAAACTATGGCTACACCTTC. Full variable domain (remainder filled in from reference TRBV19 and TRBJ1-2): DGGITQSPKYLFRKEGQNVTLSCEQNLNHDAMYWYRQDPGQGLRLIYYSQIVNDFQKGDIAEGYSVSREKKESFPLTVTSAQKNPTAFYLCASSIQGNYGYTFGSGTRLTVV.

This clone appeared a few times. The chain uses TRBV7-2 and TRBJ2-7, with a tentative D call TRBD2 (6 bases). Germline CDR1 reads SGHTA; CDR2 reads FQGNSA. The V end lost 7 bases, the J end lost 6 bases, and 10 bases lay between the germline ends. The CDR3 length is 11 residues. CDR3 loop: CASTPGGEQYF. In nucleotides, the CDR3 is TGTGCCAGCACCCCCGGGGGCGAGCAGTACTTC.

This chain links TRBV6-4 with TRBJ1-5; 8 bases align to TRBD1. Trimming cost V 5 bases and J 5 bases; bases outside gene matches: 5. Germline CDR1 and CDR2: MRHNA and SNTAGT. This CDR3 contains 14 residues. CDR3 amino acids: CASSPDRGDQPQHF. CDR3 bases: TGTGCCAGCAGTCCCGACAGGGGCGATCAGCCCCAGCATTTT.

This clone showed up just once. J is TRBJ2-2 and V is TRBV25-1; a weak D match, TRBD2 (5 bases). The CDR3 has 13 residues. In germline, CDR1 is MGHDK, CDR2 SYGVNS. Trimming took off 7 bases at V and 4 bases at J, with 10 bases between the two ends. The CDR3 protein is CASNGVGTGELFF. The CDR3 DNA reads TGTGCCAGCAACGGGGTGGGCACCGGGGAGCTGTTTTTT.

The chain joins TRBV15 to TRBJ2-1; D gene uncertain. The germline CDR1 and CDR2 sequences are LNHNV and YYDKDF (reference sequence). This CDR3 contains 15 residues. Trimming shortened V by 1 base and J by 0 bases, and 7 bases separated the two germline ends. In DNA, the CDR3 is TGTGCCACCAGCAGAGCCCGGAGCTCCTACAATGAGCAGTTCTTC. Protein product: CATSRARSSYNEQFF.

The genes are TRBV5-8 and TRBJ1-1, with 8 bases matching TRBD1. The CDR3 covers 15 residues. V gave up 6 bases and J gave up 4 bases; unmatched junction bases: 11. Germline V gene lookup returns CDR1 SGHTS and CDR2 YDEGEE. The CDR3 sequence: CASKLQGELGTEAFF. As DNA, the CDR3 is TGTGCCAGCAAATTACAGGGGGAATTGGGCACTGAAGCTTTCTTT.

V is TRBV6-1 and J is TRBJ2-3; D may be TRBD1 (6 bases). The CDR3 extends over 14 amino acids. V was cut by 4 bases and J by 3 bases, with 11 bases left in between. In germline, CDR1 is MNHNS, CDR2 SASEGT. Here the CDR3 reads CASSVPGQTDTQYF. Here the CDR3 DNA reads TGTGCCAGCAGTGTCCCCGGACAGACAGATACGCAGTATTTT.

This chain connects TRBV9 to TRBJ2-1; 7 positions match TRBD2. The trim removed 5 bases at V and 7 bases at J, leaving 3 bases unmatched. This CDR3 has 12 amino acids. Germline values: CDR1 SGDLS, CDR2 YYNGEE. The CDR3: CASSRGVNEQFF. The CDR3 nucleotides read TGTGCCAGCAGTCGGGGGGTGAATGAGCAGTTCTTC.

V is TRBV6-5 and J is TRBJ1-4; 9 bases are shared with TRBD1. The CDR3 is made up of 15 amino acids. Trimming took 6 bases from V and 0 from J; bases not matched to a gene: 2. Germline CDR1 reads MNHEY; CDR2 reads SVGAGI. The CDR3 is CASRGQGATNEKLFF. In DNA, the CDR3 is TGTGCCAGCAGGGGACAGGGAGCAACTAATGAAAAACTGTTTTTT.

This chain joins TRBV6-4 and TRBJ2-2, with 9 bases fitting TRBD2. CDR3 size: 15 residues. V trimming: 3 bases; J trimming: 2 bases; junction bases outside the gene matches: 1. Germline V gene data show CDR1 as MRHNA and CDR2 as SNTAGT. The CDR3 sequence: CASSELAGNTGELFF. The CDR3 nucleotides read TGTGCCAGCAGTGAGCTAGCGGGAAACACCGGGGAGCTGTTTTTT.

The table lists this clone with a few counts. CDR3 in DNA: TGTGCCAGCAGTGACTCAGTAGCGGAGACCACAGATACGCAGTATTTT. It translates to CASSDSVAETTDTQYF. The chain joins TRBV6-4 to TRBJ2-3, with a possible D match to TRBD2 (6 bases). V was cut by 0 bases and J by 2 bases, with 12 bases left in between. There are 16 residues in the CDR3. Germline V gives CDR1 MRHNA, CDR2 SNTAGT.

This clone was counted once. This chain's CDR3 is CASSEQGDYGYTF. The CDR3 coding sequence is TGTGCCAGCAGTGAACAGGGGGACTATGGCTACACCTTC. The genes are TRBV6-1 and TRBJ1-2; TRBD1 matches 7 bases. The CDR3 covers 13 residues. CDR1 is MNHNS and CDR2 is SASEGT in the germline V gene. V lost 2 bases, J lost 3 bases, and 0 bases stayed unmatched.

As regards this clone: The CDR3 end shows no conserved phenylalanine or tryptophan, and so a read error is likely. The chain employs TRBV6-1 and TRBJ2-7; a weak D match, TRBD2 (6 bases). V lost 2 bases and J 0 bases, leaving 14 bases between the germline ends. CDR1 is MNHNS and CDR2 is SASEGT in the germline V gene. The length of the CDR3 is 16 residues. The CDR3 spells CASSETTGDGSYEQYL. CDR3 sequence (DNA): TGTGCCAGCAGTGAAACCACGGGGGACGGCTCCTACGAGCAGTACCTC.